One sample yielded the 13 T cell receptor beta chains listed below, sequenced in a study of blood T cells in healthy people across ages. Primed by a sample-barcoded 5' primer and a J-beta primer mix, a second PCR proceeded for roughly 6 to 12 cycles. TCRdb independently ran MiXCR on the 5' RACE reads; one entry per CDR3 protein. The repertoire holds about 830,000 distinct CDR3 sequences, with approximately 65% as singletons. The specimen was blood. These receptors came from a man aged 25 to 40 in good health.

The V and J genes are TRBV7-2 and TRBJ1-4, with a possible D match to TRBD1 (5 bases). This CDR3 comprises 15 residues. Trimming cost V 4 bases and J 4 bases, with 13 bases left between them. Germline V gives CDR1 SGHTA, CDR2 FQGNSA. CDR3 sequence (DNA): TGTGCCAGCAGCTACTACCGGGGGGTTAATGAAAAACTGTTTTTT. Its protein is CASSYYRGVNEKLFF.

This clonotype has only a few counts. This chain joins TRBV15 and TRBJ2-5; TRBD2 matches at 7 bases. CDR3 size: 14 residues. Germline CDR1 and CDR2: LNHNV and YYDKDF (reference sequence). Unmatched junction bases numbered 3, after V lost 3 bases and J lost 2 bases. CDR3 in amino acids: CATSRASGQETQYF. In DNA form, the CDR3 reads TGTGCCACCAGCAGGGCTAGCGGACAAGAGACCCAGTACTTC.

This clonotype has more than one count but fewer than ten. This chain's CDR3 is CASSQDRHGDEKLFF. As DNA, the CDR3 is TGCGCCAGCAGCCAAGATCGTCACGGGGATGAAAAACTGTTTTTT. The chain carries TRBV4-3 and TRBJ1-4; D call uncertain. Germline CDR1 reads LGHNA; CDR2 reads YSLEER. The CDR3 is made up of 15 amino acids. V was clipped by 0 bases and J by 6 bases, with 11 bases between them.

The chain couples TRBV20-1 to TRBJ1-2; TRBD1 matches at 7 bases. The CDR3 is 16 amino acids. Trimming cost V 0 bases and J 4 bases; bases outside gene matches: 11. The V gene's germline CDR1 is DFQATT and CDR2 SNEGSKA (reference sequence). CDR3 sequence reads: CSARDQGQPTLYGYTF. DNA of the CDR3: TGCAGTGCTAGAGATCAGGGACAGCCAACCCTCTATGGCTACACCTTC.

This chain joins TRBV27 and TRBJ2-4; perhaps TRBD1 as D (6 bases). The end of the DNA aligns better with TRBJ2-7, so the J call may be wrong. Germline V CDR1 and CDR2: MNHEY, SMNVEV (reference sequence). The CDR3 loop spans 15 amino acids. CDR3 DNA sequence: TGTGCCAGCAGTTCCAACAGGGTTTCCCCCCACGAGCAGTACTTC. This codes for CASSSNRVSPHEQYF.

A remark on this clonotype: Its ends do not fully match the called genes, so a read error is possible. This chain connects TRBV7-3 to TRBJ2-4; possibly TRBD2 for D (7 bases). Per germline, CDR1 SGHTA and CDR2 FQGTGA. There are 13 residues in the CDR3. The CDR3 coding sequence is TGTGCCAGCAGCCTAACAGGGAGGGACATTCAGTACTTC. Its protein is CASSLTGRDIQYF.

The chain couples TRBV4-3 to TRBJ1-1; 7 bases fit TRBD1. Germline CDR1 LGHNA, CDR2 YSLEER. Losses at the gene ends were 4 bases for V and 7 bases for J; bases not matched to a gene: 9. The CDR3 runs 14 residues. Here the CDR3 DNA reads TGCGCCAGCAGCCCCAGGGGGTACGGGAATGAAGCTTTCTTT. Translated, it gives CASSPRGYGNEAFF.

The chain is built from TRBV29-1 and TRBJ2-3; 9 nucleotides line up with TRBD1. There are 16 residues in the CDR3. Trimming took 7 bases from V and 2 from J; bases not matched to a gene: 13. Germline V gene sequence: CDR1 SQVTM, CDR2 ANQGSEA. CDR3 sequence reads: CSARLPGTGNTDTQYF. The CDR3 DNA reads as TGCAGCGCCCGCCTTCCAGGGACAGGGAACACAGATACGCAGTATTTT.

This clonotype was picked up many times. This chain joins TRBV7-3 and TRBJ2-5; D may be TRBD1 (6 bases). V was pared by 2 bases and J by 2 bases, with 6 bases between. Germline CDR1 reads SGHTA; CDR2 reads FQGTGA. This CDR3 is built from 13 residues. CDR3 residues: CASSLGTQETQYF. The CDR3 DNA is TGTGCCAGCAGCTTAGGGACACAAGAGACCCAGTACTTC.

V usage is TRBV7-2 and J usage is TRBJ2-7; D gene unclear. CDR1 is SGHTA, CDR2 FQGNSA, per germline. V was trimmed by 0 bases and J by 3 bases, leaving 12 bases between them. The CDR3 is 15 amino acids. This CDR3 is CASSLARSTFYEQYF. The CDR3 DNA sequence: TGTGCCAGCAGCTTAGCTAGGTCAACCTTCTACGAGCAGTACTTC.

The V gene is TRBV6-2 or TRBV6-3, the J gene TRBJ2-6; D possibly corresponds to TRBD2 (6 bases). Germline V lookup: CDR1 MNHEY, CDR2 SVGEGT. The CDR3 loop spans 11 amino acids. Trimming shortened V by 6 bases and J by 12 bases, and 9 bases separated the two germline ends. The CDR3 loop is CASSLGGVLTF. The DNA for the CDR3 is TGTGCCAGCAGCTTGGGGGGCGTCCTGACTTTC.

The chain joins TRBV7-9 to TRBJ1-2, with D unresolved. Per the germline V gene, CDR1 is SEHNR and CDR2 is FQNEAQ (reference sequence). This CDR3 has 14 residues. V was trimmed by 1 base and J by 8 bases, leaving 14 bases between them. Here the CDR3 reads CASSLGLREFGYTF. CDR3 DNA: TGTGCCAGCAGCTTAGGATTACGCGAGTTCGGCTACACCTTC.

J is TRBJ1-1 and V is TRBV3-1; D not certain. Germline V CDR1 and CDR2: LGHDT, YNNKEL (reference sequence). The CDR3 covers 12 residues. V lost 2 bases, J lost 5 bases, and 6 bases lay in between. The CDR3 spells CASSQLSTEAFF. The CDR3 DNA reads as TGTGCCAGCAGCCAACTGAGTACTGAAGCTTTCTTT. Full variable domain (missing parts from reference TRBV3-1 and TRBJ1-1): DTAVSQTPKYLVTQMGNDKSIKCEQNLGHDTMYWYKQDSKKFLKIMFSYNNKELIINETVPNRFSPKSPDKAHLNLHINSLELGDSAVYFCASSQLSTEAFFGQGTRLTVV.